A selection of T cell receptor beta chains follows, all from one sample in a study of shared clonotypes between healthy human individuals. This table comes from immunoSEQ multiplex PCR, and its TCRdb copy is limited to in-frame clones, with some not included. The repertoire holds 2 million to 2.5 million clones, with more than 85% as singletons. The sample comprised naive CD4+ T cells from PBMCs. These receptor sequences come from a man between 18 and 29 years old in good health. Some clones in this sample may be carry-over from other donors' samples. CDR3s include the opening cysteine and the closing phenylalanine or tryptophan. Fields, in order: V gene, clone size, CDR3 length, D gene, J gene, CDR3 DNA, CDR3 protein. D genes are given only for firm matches. Expanded clones are given a class, and other clones once, few, many or no size at all.

V: TRBV18; size: NA; length: 15; D: TRBD1; J: TRBJ2-7; DNA: TGTGCCAGCTCACCTAGGCAGGGGGCCGACTACGAGCAGTACTTC; CDR3: CASSPRQGADYEQYF
V: TRBV19; size: NA; length: 13; D: NA; J: TRBJ2-1; DNA: TGTGCCAGTAGTAAACGACAGTACAATGAGCAGTTCTTC; CDR3: CASSKRQYNEQFF
V: TRBV6-5; size: NA; length: 12; D: NA; J: TRBJ2-7; DNA: TGTGCCAGCGGGAAGCCAGACTACGAGCAGTACTTC; CDR3: CASGKPDYEQYF
V: TRBV30; size: few; length: 13; D: NA; J: TRBJ1-1; DNA: TGTGCCTGGAGTGTACATTTGAACACTGAAGCTTTCTTT; CDR3: CAWSVHLNTEAFF
V: TRBV28; size: few; length: 11; D: NA; J: TRBJ1-1; DNA: TGTGCCAGCCACCAGGGAACTGAAGCTTTCTTT; CDR3: CASHQGTEAFF
V: TRBV6-1; size: NA; length: 14; D: NA; J: TRBJ2-2; DNA: TGTGCCAGCAGTGTCGGGCTAGGATCCGGGGAGCTGTTTTTT; CDR3: CASSVGLGSGELFF
V: TRBV19; size: NA; length: 14; D: NA; J: TRBJ2-7; DNA: TGTGCCAGTAGTGCTCGTCGGAGTCCCAGAGAGCAGTACTTC; CDR3: CASSARRSPREQYF
V: TRBV19; size: NA; length: 13; D: NA; J: TRBJ1-1; DNA: TGTGCCAGTAGTACCCCCTGGTCGGGCGAAGCTTTCTTT; CDR3: CASSTPWSGEAFF
V: TRBV18; size: NA; length: 14; D: NA; J: TRBJ1-5; DNA: TGTGCCAGCTCACGGTCAGGGCTCGATCAGCCCCAGCATTTT; CDR3: CASSRSGLDQPQHF
V: TRBV28; size: once; length: 15; D: TRBD1; J: TRBJ2-2; DNA: TGTGCCAGCAGATGGACAGGGGCGAACACCGGGGAGCTGTTTTTT; CDR3: CASRWTGANTGELFF
V: TRBV14; size: NA; length: 19; D: NA; J: TRBJ2-1; DNA: TGTGCCAGCAGCCATCCAATTAAAGGAAGGGGTCGGCGACACAATGAGCAGTTCTTC; CDR3: CASSHPIKGRGRRHNEQFF
V: TRBV4-1; size: NA; length: 15; D: TRBD1; J: TRBJ1-5; DNA: TGCGCCAGCAGCCGGGACAGCCATAGCAATCAGCCCCAGCATTTT; CDR3: CASSRDSHSNQPQHF
V: TRBV7-7; size: NA; length: 15; D: NA; J: TRBJ2-2; DNA: TGTGCCAGCAGCGGGGGCTGGCAGAACACCGGGGAGCTGTTTTTT; CDR3: CASSGGWQNTGELFF
V: TRBV28; size: NA; length: 16; D: NA; J: TRBJ1-4; DNA: TGTGCCAGCAGTTTATTACGGAGGGCCGTCGACGAAAAACTGTTTTTT; CDR3: CASSLLRRAVDEKLFF
V: TRBV7-9; size: NA; length: 14; D: NA; J: TRBJ2-7; DNA: TGTGCCAGCAGCCTCCGGGGTACAGGCGACGAGCAGTACTTC; CDR3: CASSLRGTGDEQYF
V: TRBV4-2; size: NA; length: 16; D: TRBD2; J: TRBJ2-5; DNA: TGTGCCAGCAGCCTCGGGACTAGCGGGAATCAAGAGACCCAGTACTTC; CDR3: CASSLGTSGNQETQYF
V: TRBV7-2; size: NA; length: 18; D: TRBD2; J: TRBJ2-7; DNA: TGTGCCAGCAGCTTACTCCCCAGCGTACTAGCGGGAGCGAGCGAGCAGTACTTC; CDR3: CASSLLPSVLAGASEQYF
V: TRBV28; size: NA; length: 15; D: TRBD1; J: TRBJ1-5; DNA: TGTGCCAGCAGTCCGACATGGACAGGGGGCCAGCCCCAGCATTTT; CDR3: CASSPTWTGGQPQHF
V: TRBV28; size: NA; length: 14; D: NA; J: TRBJ2-7; DNA: TGTGCCAGCAGTTCCGCCGGGAGCTACTACGAGCAGTACTTC; CDR3: CASSSAGSYYEQYF
V: TRBV6-1; size: NA; length: 13; D: NA; J: TRBJ2-1; DNA: TGTGCCAGCAGTGAATGGATTTACAATGAGCAGTTCTTC; CDR3: CASSEWIYNEQFF
V: TRBV7-8; size: NA; length: 16; D: NA; J: TRBJ1-2; DNA: TGTGCCAGCAGCTTAGTGCGGCAGGGTGACAAAGGTGGCTACACCTTC; CDR3: CASSLVRQGDKGGYTF
V: TRBV2; size: NA; length: 13; D: TRBD1; J: TRBJ1-5; DNA: TGTGCCAGCAGTATGGACAGGGCTCAGCCCCAGCATTTT; CDR3: CASSMDRAQPQHF